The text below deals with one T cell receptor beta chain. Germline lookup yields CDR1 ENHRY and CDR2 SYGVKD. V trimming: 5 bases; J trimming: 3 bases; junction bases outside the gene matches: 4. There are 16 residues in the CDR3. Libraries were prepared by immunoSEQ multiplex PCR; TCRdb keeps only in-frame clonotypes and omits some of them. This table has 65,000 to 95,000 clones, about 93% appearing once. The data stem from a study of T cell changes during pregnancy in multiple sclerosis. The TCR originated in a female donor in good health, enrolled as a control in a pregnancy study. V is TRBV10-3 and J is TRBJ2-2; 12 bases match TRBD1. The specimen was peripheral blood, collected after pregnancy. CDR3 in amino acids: CAISTGTGGYTGELFF. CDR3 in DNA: TGTGCCATCAGTACCGGGACAGGGGGCTACACCGGGGAGCTGTTTTTT.